The rows below give T cell receptor beta chains drawn from one sample of a study of CD8 T cells in ankylosing spondylitis. One entry per CDR3 protein, called by TCRdb with MiXCR from the 5' RACE reads. The sample comprises fewer than 750,000 distinct CDR3 sequences, around 20% of which are singletons, and 19% rests with the top ten. Specimen: blood, either unsorted or a sorted T cell fraction (not recorded which). Receptor source: a male donor with ankylosing spondylitis. The CDR3 runs from the conserved cysteine through the conserved F or W. A D gene is named only where the DNA matches it firmly. Expanded clones are given a class, and other clones once, few, many or no size at all.

clone_size	v_call	d_call	j_call	cdr3_nt	cdr3_aa
NA	TRBV7-9	NA	TRBJ1-2	TGTGCCAGCAGCTTATGGGGTTCGAGGGACCCCTTGAGGGGCTACACCTTC	CASSLWGSRDPLRGYTF
few	TRBV29-1	NA	TRBJ1-1	TGCAGCGTCCTTAACCGTAACACTGAAGCTTTCTTT	CSVLNRNTEAFF
NA	TRBV4-1	TRBD2	TRBJ2-2	TGCGCCAGCAGCCAAGATGGCCTAGCGGGAGGGGCCGGGGAGCTGTTTTTT	CASSQDGLAGGAGELFF
few	TRBV5-1	NA	TRBJ2-5	TGCGCCAGCAGGCACTCTGCAGGGAGCGAGACCCAGTACTTC	CASRHSAGSETQYF
NA	TRBV7-2	TRBD1	TRBJ2-5	TGTGCCAGCAGCGGACAGGGTTTAGAGACCCAGTACTTC	CASSGQGLETQYF
few	TRBV15	NA	TRBJ1-3	TGTGCCACCAGCAGAGACCTGATACCTGGAAACACCATATATTTT	CATSRDLIPGNTIYF
many	TRBV4-2	NA	TRBJ1-5	TGTGCCAGCAGCCAAGATTTAGGGCAGAAAGAGCAGCCCCAGCATTTT	CASSQDLGQKEQPQHF
NA	TRBV3-1	NA	TRBJ2-7	TGTGCCAGCAGCCAAGAGAACAATGCAGGCGAGCAGTACTTC	CASSQENNAGEQYF
few	TRBV7-8	TRBD1	TRBJ1-5	TGTGCCAGCAGCTCAAGGGTCAGGGGGATTTACAATCAGCCCCAGCATTTT	CASSSRVRGIYNQPQHF
few	TRBV18	NA	TRBJ1-2	TGTGCCAGCTCACCCGGGACGGTAATGGATGGCTACACCTTC	CASSPGTVMDGYTF
few	TRBV19	NA	TRBJ1-1	TGTGCCAGTAGTGACAGTTTCATGAACACTGAAGCTTTCTTT	CASSDSFMNTEAFF
NA	TRBV6-2/TRBV6-3	TRBD1	TRBJ1-5	TGTGCCAGCAGTTACAAGGTGGGCAGGGGGCCTCAGCCCCAGCATTTT	CASSYKVGRGPQPQHF
NA	TRBV6-8	NA	TRBJ2-1	TGTGCCAGCAGTTATCCGAGACCCTTGAGCTCCTACAATGAGCAGTTCTTC	CASSYPRPLSSYNEQFF
NA	TRBV6-2/TRBV6-3	NA	TRBJ1-5	TGTGCCAGCAGCCTTCAGGGGTGGCAGCCCCAGCATTTT	CASSLQGWQPQHF
NA	TRBV6-1	NA	TRBJ2-2	TGTGCCAGCAGCCCAGGACGGTGGAACACCGGGGAGCTGTTTTTT	CASSPGRWNTGELFF
few	TRBV11-2	TRBD1	TRBJ2-6	TGTGCCAGCAGCCTGGGACAGGGGGCGCCAGGGGCCAACGTCCTGACTTTC	CASSLGQGAPGANVLTF
many	TRBV27	TRBD1	TRBJ1-2	TGTGCCAGCAGTCGGGACAGGGCCAACTATGGCTACACCTTC	CASSRDRANYGYTF
many	TRBV29-1	NA	TRBJ1-2	TGCAGCGTTGAAGCCGGGGCAGTTTCTGGCTACACCTTC	CSVEAGAVSGYTF
few	TRBV5-1	NA	TRBJ1-1	TGCGCCACCCTGTCGCGCGGTAACACTGAAGCTTTCTTT	CATLSRGNTEAFF
few	TRBV7-9	NA	TRBJ2-3	TGTGCCAGCAGCCCCCCCATTGGGGATGGCACAGATACGCAGTATTTT	CASSPPIGDGTDTQYF
few	TRBV5-1	TRBD2	TRBJ2-2	TGCGCCAGCAGCAAAGGGACTAGCGGGAGTGAACACCGGGAGCTGTTTTTT	CASSKGTSGSEHRELFF